This T cell receptor (beta chain) was obtained from a study of CD8 T cells in ankylosing spondylitis. V was clipped by 8 bases and J by 3 bases, with 10 bases between them. Germline CDR1 reads SGHAT; CDR2 reads FQNNGV. This CDR3 comprises 12 residues. From the 5' RACE reads, TCRdb called clonotypes with MiXCR, one entry per CDR3 protein. The sample holds about 39,000 distinct CDR3 sequences, under 13% seen once. This clonotype has at least ten counts. This clonotype was sampled from a male donor with ankylosing spondylitis or in good health (not recorded which). V is TRBV11-2 and J is TRBJ1-1; unclear D gene. The sample consisted of blood, either unsorted or a sorted T cell fraction (not recorded which). The CDR3 protein is CASGDTYTEAFF. In DNA form, the CDR3 reads TGTGCCAGCGGCGACACCTACACTGAAGCTTTCTTT.